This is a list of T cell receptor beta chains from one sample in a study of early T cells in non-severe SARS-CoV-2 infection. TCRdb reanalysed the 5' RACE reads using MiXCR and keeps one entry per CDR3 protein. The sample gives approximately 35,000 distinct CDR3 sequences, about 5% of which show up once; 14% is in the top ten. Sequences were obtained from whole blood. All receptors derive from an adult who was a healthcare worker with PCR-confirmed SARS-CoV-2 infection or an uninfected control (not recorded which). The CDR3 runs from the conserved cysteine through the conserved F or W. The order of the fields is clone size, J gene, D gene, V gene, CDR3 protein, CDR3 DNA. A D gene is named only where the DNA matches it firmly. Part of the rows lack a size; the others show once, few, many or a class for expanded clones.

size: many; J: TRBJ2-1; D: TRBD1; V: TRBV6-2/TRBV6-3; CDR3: CASTNAGTGAINEQFF; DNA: TGTGCCAGCACCAACGCCGGGACAGGGGCTATCAATGAGCAGTTCTTC
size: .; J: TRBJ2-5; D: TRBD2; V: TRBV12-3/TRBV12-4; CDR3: CASSRRLAGGLETQYF; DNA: TGTGCCAGCAGCCGGCGACTAGCGGGGGGGCTGGAGACCCAGTACTTC
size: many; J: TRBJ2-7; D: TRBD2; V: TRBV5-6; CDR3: CASSRRVGGGFYEQYF; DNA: TGTGCCAGCAGCCGGCGAGTGGGCGGGGGGTTCTACGAGCAGTACTTC
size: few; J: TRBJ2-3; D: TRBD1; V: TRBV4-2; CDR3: CASSPEDRGGADTQYF; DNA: TGTGCCAGCAGCCCAGAAGACAGGGGCGGCGCAGATACGCAGTATTTT
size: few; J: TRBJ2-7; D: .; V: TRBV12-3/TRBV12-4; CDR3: CASGGKYYEQYF; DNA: TGTGCCAGCGGGGGCAAATACTACGAGCAGTACTTC
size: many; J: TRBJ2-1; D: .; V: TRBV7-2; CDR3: CASSLARQGGYNEQFF; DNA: TGTGCCAGCAGCTTAGCGCGGCAGGGAGGCTACAATGAGCAGTTCTTC
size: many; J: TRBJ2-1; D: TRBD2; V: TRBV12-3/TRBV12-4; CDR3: CASRPGLAHNEQFF; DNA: TGTGCCAGCAGGCCGGGACTAGCCCACAATGAGCAGTTCTTC
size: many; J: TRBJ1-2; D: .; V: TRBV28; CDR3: CASSLSRGKGYTF; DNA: TGTGCCAGCAGTTTAAGCAGGGGTAAAGGCTACACCTTC
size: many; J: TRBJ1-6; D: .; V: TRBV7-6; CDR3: CASSPDRTTSPLHF; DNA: TGTGCCAGCAGCCCAGACAGGACGACCTCACCCCTCCACTTT
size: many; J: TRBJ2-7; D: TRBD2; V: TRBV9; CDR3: CASSTSGYDPYEQYF; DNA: TGTGCCAGCAGCACTAGCGGGTACGACCCCTACGAGCAGTACTTC
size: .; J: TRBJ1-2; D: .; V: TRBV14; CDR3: CASSQAQTANYGYTF; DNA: TGTGCCAGCAGCCAAGCCCAGACAGCGAACTATGGCTACACCTTC
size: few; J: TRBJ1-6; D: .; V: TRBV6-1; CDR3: CASILWGESYNSPLHF; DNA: TGTGCCAGCATTTTGTGGGGCGAGTCCTATAATTCACCCCTCCACTTT
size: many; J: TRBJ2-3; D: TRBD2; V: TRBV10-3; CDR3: CAIRERGDTDTQYF; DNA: TGTGCCATCAGAGAGCGGGGGGACACAGATACGCAGTATTTT
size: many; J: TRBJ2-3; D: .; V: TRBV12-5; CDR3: CASGLEASTDTQYF; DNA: TGTGCTAGTGGTTTGGAAGCGAGCACAGATACGCAGTATTTT
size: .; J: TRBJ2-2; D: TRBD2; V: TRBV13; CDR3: CATSEGGKVDTGELFF; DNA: TGTGCCACTTCGGAGGGAGGGAAGGTCGACACCGGGGAGCTGTTTTTT
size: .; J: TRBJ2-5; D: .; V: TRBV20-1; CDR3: CSARSGGGLETQYF; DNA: TGCAGTGCTAGATCTGGGGGGGGCTTGGAGACCCAGTACTTC
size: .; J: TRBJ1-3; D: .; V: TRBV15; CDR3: CATSTQGPGNTIYF; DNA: TGTGCCACCAGCACACAGGGTCCGGGAAACACCATATATTTT
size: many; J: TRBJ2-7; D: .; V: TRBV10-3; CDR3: CATGRAGEQYF; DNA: TGTGCCACGGGTAGGGCGGGTGAGCAGTACTTC
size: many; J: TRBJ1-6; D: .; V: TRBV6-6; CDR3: CASSYDRGRNSPLHF; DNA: TGTGCCAGCAGTTACGATAGGGGCCGTAATTCACCCCTCCACTTT
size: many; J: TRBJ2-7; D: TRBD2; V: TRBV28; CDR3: CASKIAGNSYEQYF; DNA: TGTGCCAGCAAAATAGCGGGCAACTCCTACGAGCAGTACTTC
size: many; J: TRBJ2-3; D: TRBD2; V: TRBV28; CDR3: CASSGTSGGWTQYF; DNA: TGTGCCAGCAGCGGGACTAGCGGGGGGTGGACGCAGTATTTT
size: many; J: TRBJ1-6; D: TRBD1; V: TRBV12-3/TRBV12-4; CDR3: CAIQGVGGSPLHF; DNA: TGTGCCATACAGGGGGTAGGCGGTTCACCCCTCCACTTT
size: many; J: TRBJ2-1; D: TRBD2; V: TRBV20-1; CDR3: CSALTSGAPYNEQFF; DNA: TGCAGTGCGCTAACTAGCGGTGCTCCCTACAATGAGCAGTTCTTC
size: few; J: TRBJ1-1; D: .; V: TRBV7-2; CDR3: CASSLGPRGFGAFF; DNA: TGTGCCAGCAGCTTAGGTCCCAGGGGATTTGGGGCTTTCTTT
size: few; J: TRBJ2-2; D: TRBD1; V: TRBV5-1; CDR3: CASSFPGQAGELFF; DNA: TGCGCCAGCAGCTTCCCCGGACAGGCTGGGGAGCTGTTTTTT
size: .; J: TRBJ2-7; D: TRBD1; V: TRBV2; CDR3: CASSQGPSYEQYF; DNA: TGTGCCAGTTCACAGGGGCCATCCTACGAGCAGTACTTC
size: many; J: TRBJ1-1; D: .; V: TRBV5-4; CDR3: CASSLAGSSQKAFF; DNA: TGTGCCAGCAGCTTGGCAGGTTCTTCCCAGAAGGCTTTCTTT
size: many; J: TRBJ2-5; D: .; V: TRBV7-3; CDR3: CASSLTAFNPVETQYF; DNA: TGTGCCAGCAGCTTAACGGCGTTTAACCCCGTTGAGACCCAGTACTTC
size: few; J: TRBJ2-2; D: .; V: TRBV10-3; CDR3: CAISPGLITGELFF; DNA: TGTGCCATCAGTCCGGGACTGATCACCGGGGAGCTGTTTTTT
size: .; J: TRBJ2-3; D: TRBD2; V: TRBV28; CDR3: CASSFRGGYTDTQYF; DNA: TGTGCCAGCAGTTTTCGCGGGGGGTATACAGATACGCAGTATTTT
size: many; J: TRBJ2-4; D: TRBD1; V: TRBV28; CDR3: CASSRRTGVQYF; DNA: TGTGCCAGCAGTCGACGCACAGGGGTTCAGTACTTC
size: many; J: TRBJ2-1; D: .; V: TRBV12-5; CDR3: CASTSVVRSDEQFF; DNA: TGTGCTAGTACCTCCGTAGTTCGGTCGGATGAGCAGTTCTTC
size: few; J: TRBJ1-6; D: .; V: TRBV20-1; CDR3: CSARETGYNSPLHF; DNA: TGCAGTGCTAGAGAGACAGGCTATAATTCACCCCTCCACTTT
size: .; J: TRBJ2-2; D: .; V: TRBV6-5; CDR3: CASSSGPNPGELFF; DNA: TGTGCCAGCAGTTCCGGGCCTAATCCCGGGGAGCTGTTTTTT
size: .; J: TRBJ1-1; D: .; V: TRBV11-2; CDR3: CASSLGAGANTEAFF; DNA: TGTGCCAGCAGCTTAGGGGCGGGGGCGAACACTGAAGCTTTCTTT
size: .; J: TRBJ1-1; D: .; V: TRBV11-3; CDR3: CASSSMGENTEAFF; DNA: TGTGCCAGCAGCTCAATGGGGGAGAACACTGAAGCTTTCTTT
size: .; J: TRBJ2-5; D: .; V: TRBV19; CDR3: CASSSGTQSQETQYF; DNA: TGTGCCAGCAGCTCCGGGACACAGTCGCAAGAGACCCAGTACTTC
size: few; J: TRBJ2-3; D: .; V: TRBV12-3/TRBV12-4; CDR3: CASSRLSSTTDTQYF; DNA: TGTGCCAGCAGTCGTCTTAGCAGTACCACAGATACGCAGTATTTT
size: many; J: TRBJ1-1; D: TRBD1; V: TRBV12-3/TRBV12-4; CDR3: CASSPGTVNTEAFF; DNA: TGTGCCAGCAGCCCGGGGACAGTGAACACTGAAGCTTTCTTT
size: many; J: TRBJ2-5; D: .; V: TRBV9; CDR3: CASSVRNSQETQYF; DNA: TGTGCCAGCAGCGTGAGAAATTCCCAAGAGACCCAGTACTTC
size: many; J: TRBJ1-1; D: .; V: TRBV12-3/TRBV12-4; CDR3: CASSFSDSTEAFF; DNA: TGTGCCAGCAGTTTTTCAGACAGCACTGAAGCTTTCTTT